This entry describes one TCR beta chain. These data come from a study of memory CD4+ T cells and cytomegalovirus serostatus. The trim removed 1 base at V and 5 bases at J, leaving 0 bases unmatched. The CDR3 spans 13 residues. Germline V lookup: CDR1 KGHSH, CDR2 LQKENI. Sequencing used immunoSEQ multiplex PCR; TCRdb keeps in-frame clones, though not all of them. The table records about 96,000 clones, approximately 80% of them present only once. The sort gate was single viable CD3+CD4+CD8-CD45RO+ cells for memory CD4+ T cells. The TCR was taken from an adult in good health and CMV-seropositive. The chain combines TRBV18 with TRBJ2-7; 9 bases line up with TRBD1. The sample comprised memory CD4+ T cells from blood. The CDR3 spells CASSPRDRDEQYF. The CDR3 coding sequence is TGTGCCAGCTCACCACGGGACAGGGACGAGCAGTACTTC.